The sequence of this TCR beta chain was determined in a study of graft-versus-host responses after intestinal transplantation. Overall study context: Recipients uniformly received anti-thymocyte globulin induction, followed by tacrolimus and steroids for about 3 years. Study-wide results and limits: Present in recipient marrow, GvH clones included some that appeared first in ileum or blood.

Comments on this clone: Antigen: not known.

Sequencing used immunoSEQ multiplex PCR; TCRdb keeps in-frame clones, though not all of them. The repertoire includes about 26,000 clones, about 81% of them detected once, and 0.55% to 0.8% sits in the top ten. This specimen consisted of unstimulated CD4+ T cells sorted from spleen or lymph node cells, obtained before intestinal transplant. This receptor was obtained from a human donor who received an intestinal transplant.

CDR3 region: CASSPPGTGGNNEQFF. In DNA, the CDR3 is TGTGCCAGCAGCCCCCCGGGGACGGGGGGGAACAATGAGCAGTTCTTC. The chain links TRBV11-2 to TRBJ2-1; 8 bases map to TRBD2. V shed 5 bases, J shed 5 bases, and the junction held 11 bases outside the gene matches. Per germline, CDR1 SGHAT and CDR2 FQNNGV. The CDR3 runs to 16 residues.